Listed below are T cell receptor beta chains from one sample, sequenced in a study of T-cell reconstitution after alpha-beta-depleted transplantation in children. MiXCR was run by TCRdb on the PCR reads, yielding one entry per CDR3 protein. The sample consists of just under 550,000 distinct CDR3 sequences, 15% to 20% of them appearing once. This material consisted of PBMCs from the stem cell graft donor, taken from the stem cell graft. The receptors come from a human donor who donated a stem cell graft to a child with acute lymphoblastic leukemia. Each CDR3 is given with its conserved first and last residue.

CDR3 length	V gene	J gene	CDR3 protein
23	TRBV23-1	TRBJ1-2	CASNSFFPPLIRDRSAESYGYTF
11	TRBV29-1	TRBJ2-5	CSVARGETQYF
14	TRBV25-1	TRBJ2-7	CASSPLGDTYEQYF
16	TRBV6-2/TRBV6-3	TRBJ2-1	CASSPTAGEGYNEQFF
12	TRBV5-1	TRBJ1-1	CASSSGQVEAFF
11	TRBV2	TRBJ1-2	CASSARLGYTF
14	TRBV7-8	TRBJ2-5	CATASGRAGETQYF
15	TRBV20-1	TRBJ2-7	CSARSLTSGGYEQYF
13	TRBV30	TRBJ1-4	CAWSLGGREKLFF
14	TRBV4-1	TRBJ2-5	CASSQAGPRATQYF
17	TRBV7-9	TRBJ2-1	CASSLARGAGGRNEQFF
14	TRBV6-1	TRBJ2-7	CASSPGTGWLGQYF
15	TRBV24-1	TRBJ2-1	CATSEASGSRNEQFF
15	TRBV3-1	TRBJ2-5	CASSQGGGGQETQYF
15	TRBV6-1	TRBJ2-5	CASTLLAEPKETQYF
13	TRBV18	TRBJ2-5	CASSPKDRETQYF
14	TRBV5-6	TRBJ1-2	CASSFRGDNYGYTF
17	TRBV7-3	TRBJ1-1	CASSFGQGRGSNTEAFF
16	TRBV5-1	TRBJ2-3	CASSLKGQGLTDTQYF
16	TRBV3-1	TRBJ1-1	CASSQGGLIMNTEAFF
13	TRBV9	TRBJ2-1	CASSVDRVEEQFF
21	TRBV4-1	TRBJ2-4	CASSQAIVMGIRKGAKNIQYF
15	TRBV13	TRBJ2-7	CASSGGTSGSPEQYF
18	TRBV9	TRBJ2-3	CASSSAPSTSGNTDTQYF
13	TRBV29-1	TRBJ1-1	CSVAGRMNTEAFF
12	TRBV20-1	TRBJ2-1	CSGPGPYNEQFF
14	TRBV5-1	TRBJ2-1	CASSLPSSYNEQFF
12	TRBV15	TRBJ2-7	CATSRDWGEQYF
18	TRBV11-2	TRBJ2-1	CASSSGTSGRARYNEQFF
13	TRBV13	TRBJ2-5	CASSSFIGETQYF
16	TRBV6-5	TRBJ2-1	CASSYVGKGSHNEQFF
18	TRBV29-1	TRBJ2-1	CSVERGSGRGGAYNEQFF
12	TRBV29-1	TRBJ1-2	CSVVERDYGYTF
14	TRBV20-1	TRBJ2-1	CSADTSGRAYEQFF
14	TRBV29-1	TRBJ1-1	CSVDGEAMNTEAFF
17	TRBV6-1	TRBJ2-7	CASSNINIRDSSYEQYF
16	TRBV7-9	TRBJ2-3	CASSPLGGAQADTQYF
14	TRBV20-1	TRBJ2-7	CSAGRQGRPYEQYF
14	TRBV5-1	TRBJ2-7	CASSLTGTTYEQYF
16	TRBV6-4	TRBJ2-2	CASSFIQGAATGELFF
15	TRBV12-3/TRBV12-4	TRBJ2-1	CASTDTGASYNEQFF
15	TRBV12-3/TRBV12-4	TRBJ2-7	CASSFTPWTGYEQYF
12	TRBV27	TRBJ2-2	CASSLSLGELFF
15	TRBV7-2	TRBJ2-7	CASSSGLAGGNEQYF
17	TRBV27	TRBJ2-1	CASGVVGASPIYNEQFF
13	TRBV6-6	TRBJ1-1	CASTKGGQGGAFF
18	TRBV15	TRBJ2-2	CATSRGAEVAGVTGELFF
16	TRBV6-5	TRBJ2-3	CASSYSGAGNTDTQYF
14	TRBV20-1	TRBJ1-1	CSASPGLENTEAFF
16	TRBV7-9	TRBJ2-3	CASSDLQATSTDTQYF
16	TRBV5-1	TRBJ2-1	CASSWLAGGEVNEQFF
16	TRBV20-1	TRBJ2-4	CSARKLAGEAKNIQYF
15	TRBV6-4	TRBJ2-3	CASSETGDNTDTQYF